This T cell receptor beta chain is drawn from a study of T cell repertoires in cytomegalovirus infection. Whole-study findings and limits: What dominated the ex vivo response were HLA-C-restricted CMV-specific TCR beta clonotypes.

Comment on this clonotype: What it binds is not known.

Each CDR3 protein gets one entry after TCRdb re-called the reads with MiXCR. The sample lists about 740,000 distinct CDR3 sequences, approximately 40% occurring once. This CDR3 region has 11 residues. Trimming removed 6 bases from V and 5 bases from J, with 8 bases in between. CDR1 is MDHEN, CDR2 SYDVKM, per germline. This rearrangement joins TRBV28 to TRBJ2-7; the D gene is possibly TRBD2 (6 bases). Sequencing was done on a sample of PBMCs. This sequence originates from a human donor in good health (CMV status not recorded). Some clones in this sample may be carry-over from other donors' samples. CDR3 amino acids: CASRRRDEQYF. CDR3 sequence (DNA): TGTGCCAGCAGAAGGAGGGACGAGCAGTACTTC.